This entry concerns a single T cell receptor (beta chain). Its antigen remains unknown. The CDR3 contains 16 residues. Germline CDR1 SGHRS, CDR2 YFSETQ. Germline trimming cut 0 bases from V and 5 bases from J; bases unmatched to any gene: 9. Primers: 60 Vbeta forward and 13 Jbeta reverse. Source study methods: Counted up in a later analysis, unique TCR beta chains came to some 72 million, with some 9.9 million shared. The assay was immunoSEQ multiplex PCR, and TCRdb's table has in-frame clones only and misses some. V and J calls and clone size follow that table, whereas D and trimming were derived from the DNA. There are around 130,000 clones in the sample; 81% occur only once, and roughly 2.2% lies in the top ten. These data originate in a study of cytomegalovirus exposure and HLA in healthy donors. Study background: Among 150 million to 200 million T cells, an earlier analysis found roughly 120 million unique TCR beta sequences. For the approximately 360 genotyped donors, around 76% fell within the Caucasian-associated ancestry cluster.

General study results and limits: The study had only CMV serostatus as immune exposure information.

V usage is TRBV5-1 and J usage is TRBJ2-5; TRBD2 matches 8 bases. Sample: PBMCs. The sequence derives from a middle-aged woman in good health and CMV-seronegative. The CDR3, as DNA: TGCGCCAGCAGCTTGGTGGCTAGCGGGTCTGGGGAGACCCAGTACTTC. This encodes CASSLVASGSGETQYF. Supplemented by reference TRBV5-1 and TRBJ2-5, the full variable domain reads KAGVTQTPRYLIKTRGQQVTLSCSPISGHRSVSWYQQTPGQGLQFLFEYFSETQRNKGNFPGRFSGRQFSNSRSEMNVSTLELGDSALYLCASSLVASGSGETQYFGPGTRLLVL.